This paragraph covers one T cell receptor beta chain sequence. The antigen is not known. These data belong to a study of a mutant IDH1 vaccine in newly diagnosed glioma. Data came from immunoSEQ multiplex PCR; TCRdb stores just in-frame clones and leaves some out. The sample includes tens of thousands of clones, roughly 90% of them seen just once. Time point here: week 11, during vaccination. Each vaccine dose was 300 ug of mutant IDH1 20-mer peptide, with topical imiquimod. Astrocytomas found in donors were new, WHO grade 3 or 4, IDH1-mutant and ATRX-lost. The V gene's germline CDR1 is SEHNR and CDR2 FQNEAQ (reference sequence). The ends lost 5 bases at V and 1 base at J; junction bases unmatched: 10. CDR3 length: 16 amino acids.

The sequencing here drew on PBMCs, taken from a glioma patient whose treatment included an IDH1 peptide vaccine. The V call is TRBV7-9, the J call TRBJ1-1; 7 nucleotides line up with TRBD1. The clonotype originates from a middle-aged man with glioma. The CDR3: CASSAPLRTGNTEAFF. The CDR3 DNA sequence: TGTGCCAGCAGCGCCCCTTTGAGGACAGGGAACACTGAAGCTTTCTTT.